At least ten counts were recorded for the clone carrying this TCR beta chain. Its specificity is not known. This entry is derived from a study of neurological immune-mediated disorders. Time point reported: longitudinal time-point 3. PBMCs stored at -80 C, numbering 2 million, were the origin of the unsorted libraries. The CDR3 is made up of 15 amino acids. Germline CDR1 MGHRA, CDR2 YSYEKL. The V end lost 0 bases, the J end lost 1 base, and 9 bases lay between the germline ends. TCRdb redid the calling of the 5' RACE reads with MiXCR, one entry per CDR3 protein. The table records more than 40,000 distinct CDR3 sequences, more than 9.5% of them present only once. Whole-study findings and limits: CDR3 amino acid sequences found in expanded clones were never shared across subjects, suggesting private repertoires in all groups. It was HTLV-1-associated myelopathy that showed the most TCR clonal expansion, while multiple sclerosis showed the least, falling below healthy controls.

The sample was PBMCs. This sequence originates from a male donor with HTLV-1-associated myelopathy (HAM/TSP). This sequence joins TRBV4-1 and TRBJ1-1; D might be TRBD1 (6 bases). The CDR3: CASSQEGHQNTEAFF. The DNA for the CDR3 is TGCGCCAGCAGCCAAGAGGGACACCAGAACACTGAAGCTTTCTTT.